The clone carrying this T cell receptor beta chain was detected many times. Its antigen is still unknown. The CDR3 consists of 16 residues. V was clipped by 4 bases and J by 9 bases; unmatched bases: 13. From germline, CDR1 is SGHRS and CDR2 YFSETQ. These data originate in a study of tumor-infiltrating lymphocytes in primary liver carcinoma. General study findings and limits: Tumors had a significantly higher top-250-clone fraction than blood (p = 0.039).

It was from roughly 20-30 mg of unsorted bulk tissue that RNA and DNA were co-extracted. Five separate regions were sampled from each tumor. All tumor samples contained more than 80% viable tumor cells. cDNA specific to TCR beta was made from around 470 ng of total RNA, with a constant-region primer employed for priming. Libraries covering TCR beta were generated through three nested multiplex PCR rounds (using a slightly modified ARM-PCR). Use of TRBV1-TRBV30 forward primers with a C-beta reverse primer characterized the first two PCR rounds, which lasted 10 cycles each. TCRdb passed the multiplex PCR reads through MiXCR, listing each CDR3 protein once. The sample yields some 30,000 distinct CDR3 sequences, 76% seen once.

Sequences were obtained from liver tumor tissue from sampling region 5. Subset of the sample: tumor region T5, tumor centre. The source of this sequence is a man in his forties with primary liver carcinoma and hepatitis B virus infection. The rearrangement links TRBV5-1 to TRBJ2-1; 10 bases line up with TRBD2. CDR3 nucleotides: TGCGCCAGCAGCCCAGCCGGGACTAGCGTGAGGGGTGAGCAGTTCTTC. Translating it yields CASSPAGTSVRGEQFF.